The T cell receptor (beta chain) under discussion was sequenced for a study of cytomegalovirus exposure and HLA in healthy donors (dated by TCRdb to about 2017). Study-wide context: An earlier analysis of about 530 of the donors reported approximately 280 Gb of sequence data and 95 million to 120 million unique TCR beta sequences obtained from about 179 million T cells. An early release covering approximately 600 HLA-typed donors comprised around 300 gigabases of sequencing data and 65 million to 100 million unique TCR sequences. Of the 350 to 450 genotyped donors, around 81% fell in the genetic ancestry cluster associated with self-reported Caucasian donors. The study aimed to test whether signatures of past pathogen exposure could be identified by cataloging public T cell receptors. Using immunosequencing, the study profiled T cell repertoires from about 620 subjects and related those repertoires to cytomegalovirus serostatus. In addition to the first cohort of 666 subjects, a separate validation cohort of approximately 130 different subjects was used. High-throughput TCR immunosequencing, statistical association of individual TCRs with disease status, and machine learning were combined to predict cytomegalovirus infection status. In a later analysis, previously published TCR beta repertoires from hundreds of donors were re-analyzed and high-resolution HLA genotyping was added so that TCR occurrence patterns could be studied. Rather than drawing on any new phenotypic data, the later analysis identified candidate immune exposures from TCR beta sequences and the way those sequences occurred across donors. An earlier analysis of 587 of the donors used high-throughput TCR beta sequencing to judge whether each TCR beta V gene segment behaved as functional or pseudogenic. Donor age, sex, ethnicity and CMV serostatus were compiled alongside the repertoire data. A later genetic analysis took genome-wide SNP genotypes for about three fifths of the 666 donors and used that subset as a discovery cohort. Every discovery cohort repertoire had been produced on one sequencing platform. HLA typing covered class I and class II loci at four-digit resolution. The number of typed donors differed by locus: roughly 629-630 for A, B, C, DRB1 and DQB1; approximately 530 for DQA1; 606 for DPA1; and about 470 for DPB1. Roughly 5 DR-DQ haplotypes were treated as single units for association and clustering because of strong linkage in the cohort. On average, roughly 250,000 unique TCR beta nucleotide sequences were sequenced per donor among some 420 genotyped donors of the cohort, with 15% to 20% of those sequences being non-productive.

The investigation overall reported the following: This cohort had only TCR beta chains sequenced, and the lack of alpha or paired-chain data limited which features could be detected. Specific HLA alleles were associated with some 15,000 TCR beta sequences at a false discovery rate of 0.05 in a later analysis. Cytomegalovirus status was reported to be diagnosed by the classifier with high specificity and sensitivity in both the original and validation cohorts. Most TCR sequences were seen in very few donors, while some public TCRs were found in many individuals. Sequencing depth was assumed to be roughly uniform across donors in the presence/absence analyses, though that assumption may not hold. Because counts were too low, 15 to 20 rarely observed V segments, including chromosome 9 orphons, were left out of the earlier analysis of approximately 580 of the donors. The only immune exposure information available for the cohort was CMV serostatus. The study gave a list of about 170 TCR beta chains associated with cytomegalovirus. A later analysis found that TCR association rates varied across HLA loci, with DRB1 alleles showing the most associated TCRs and HLA-C alleles the fewest. Compared with equally common non-associated chains, HLA-associated TCR beta chains in a later analysis were more clonally expanded and had lower generation probabilities. Compared with the roughly 700-donor mean, donors in an Asian-associated ancestry cluster had fewer N-insertions in productive TCRs, according to a later genetic analysis. Because the 87-base-pair reads could not distinguish some IMGT-functional V segments, including TRBV6-2 and TRBV6-3, those segments were excluded. In a later analysis, most CMV-associated TCR beta chains were found to appear HLA-restricted, with HLA associations seemingly driven largely by CMV exposure. According to the authors, the approach could potentially be generalized to other disease states and immunological phenotypes. A cluster of highly shared sequence variants was judged likely to be a technical artifact of the sequencing pipeline. In an earlier analysis of about 540 of the donors, most TCR beta V segments were observed in productive rearrangements about 90% or about 30% of the time, broadly matching IMGT annotations. HLA typing was unavailable for some donors at each locus, so association tests used only the typed subset. When HLA alleles, especially DR and DQ, strongly co-occurred, TCR associations were difficult to assign to individual alleles. In vitro tests confirmed that a few of the cytomegalovirus-associated TCR beta chains recognize cytomegalovirus antigens. Correlated functional status among segregating V segments might reflect linkage disequilibrium, but an unknown experimental factor could not be ruled out. A further reported finding was that TCR beta sequences accurately predicted the HLA-A and HLA-B alleles for most subjects in the first cohort. V-gene and J-gene trimming of TCR beta chains was associated with a missense DCLRE1C variant in a later genetic analysis, and the association was replicated in an independent cohort. According to a later analysis, parvovirus B19, influenza, CMV and Epstein-Barr virus appeared linked to several top co-occurrence clusters.

The cohort comprised around 700 healthy bone marrow donors. At the time of sampling, every cohort member was nominally healthy, though immune exposures that went unrecorded were likely present. The donor tested CMV seropositive and was one of the 289 seropositive cohort members. Each donor provided a peripheral blood sample, and peripheral blood mononuclear cells were used for TCR beta sequencing. Genomic DNA was extracted from the blood cell samples with the Qiagen DNeasy Blood Extraction Kit. Worth noting for this clone: Its cognate antigen has yet to be identified. No base-level quality is on record; no much larger clone is a single base apart.

Library construction relied on the immunoSEQ multiplex PCR assay. A mixture of 60 forward primers for TCR Vbeta segments and 13 reverse primers for TCR Jbeta segments was used in the multiplex PCR. The CDR3 region of rearranged TCR beta genes was amplified from genomic DNA with a multiplex PCR assay. On the Illumina HiSeq System, the amplified TCR beta libraries were sequenced as 87-base-pair reads. The study's own analysis went as follows. In a later analysis, about 80 million unique TCR beta chains were counted across the 650 to 700 repertoires, and approximately 9.9 million of these chains were shared by at least two donors. To remove PCR and sequencing errors, raw reads were error-corrected and collapsed into unique sequences using a nearest-neighbor algorithm that merged closely related sequences. V, D and J gene segments were assigned by aligning CDR3 sequences to IMGT reference sequences. Each retained sequence needed at least a six-nucleotide match to both a V gene segment and a J gene segment. A rearrangement was called productive if the CDR3 had no stop codons and remained in frame with V and J, and every other rearrangement was called non-productive. Following IMGT convention, CDR3 was defined as the stretch from the second conserved V-encoded cysteine to the conserved J-encoded phenylalanine. Sequences without an unambiguous match to a single V gene segment were excluded from the earlier analysis of 450 to 650 of the donors. In an earlier analysis of 500 to 750 of the donors, V segments were called functional above 56.7% productive rearrangements and were called segregating when the between-donor standard deviation exceeded 5%. A statistical classification framework was built for diagnosing cytomegalovirus status from the catalog of TCR beta chain sequences. In a later analysis, TCR nucleotide sequences were compared against IMGT/GENE-DB human TR gene sequences so that V and J genes could be assigned. In a later analysis, CDR3 sequences and most-parsimonious VDJ recombination scenarios were assigned using the TCRdist pipeline. In a later analysis, every TCR beta chain was defined by the combination of its CDR3 amino acid sequence and its V-gene family, and reads without a unique V-gene family were dropped. In a later analysis, 450 to 600 highly shared, low-generation-probability nucleotide sequences were removed to address suspected cross-contamination and a sequencing artifact. For each public chain, a later analysis derived a clonal expansion index from normalized ranks of inferred template counts within each repertoire. A later analysis computed generation probabilities with a VDJ recombination model fitted to out-of-frame rearrangements, and checked the results against IGoR. In a later analysis, hypergeometric tests were used to score TCR-TCR, TCR-HLA and TCR-CMV co-occurrence, with a repertoire-size bias correction applied to TCR pairs. To estimate false discovery rates, a later analysis permuted the HLA or CMV assignments 20 times. A later analysis grouped co-occurring TCRs with DBSCAN, adding TCRdist sequence similarity when clustering within HLA-allele-positive subsets. Repertoires with fewer than 30,000 or more than 120,000 public chains were left out of co-occurrence clustering, as were about 5 repertoires with anomalous nucleotide sharing. The source is immuneACCESS, and TCRdb retained only in-frame sequences with V and J called. Part of the clones is not carried over; for the studies checked, unresolved V genes explain less than half of this, and the remainder is unexplained. That table is the source of V, J and clone size, and D and trimming were worked out from the DNA. Across this sample there are some 160,000 clones, with 65% to 90% seen only once. The top ten clonotypes cover 5% to 7% of the sample.

The junction carries 10 bases between V and J, which are trimmed by 5 bases and 8 bases respectively. According to the germline V gene, CDR1 reads SGHRS and CDR2 reads YFSETQ. The CDR3 covers 11 residues, taking in both the cysteine and the phenylalanine. Left in the record is the CDR3 DNA by itself, 33 bases read in frame from the first base. Recombination linked TRBV5-1 to TRBJ1-2; D gene: possibly TRBD1, on 6 matching bases. Sequencing was carried out using PBMCs. This TCR came from a man aged 50-60 years in good health and CMV-seropositive. The CDR3 protein sequence reads: CASSTGYGYTF. The sequenced DNA: TGCGCCAGCAGTACAGGGTACGGCTACACCTTC.